Following are 30 T cell receptor beta chains from one sample sequenced in a study of cytomegalovirus exposure and HLA in healthy donors (dated by TCRdb to 2016 to 2017). The method was the immunoSEQ multiplex PCR assay. In TCRdb, the immuneACCESS table is reduced to in-frame sequences with V and J assigned. These tables do not hold every clone; where another copy was compared, an unresolved V gene accounts for under half, and the others remain unexplained. The sample table shows 150,000 or so clones, and about 86% are seen once. The ten largest clones add up to around 2.1% of the sample. Sequenced sample: PBMCs. These receptors were taken from a human donor in good health.

This clone has just a few counts. The chain recombines TRBV6-1 with TRBJ1-2; 8 bases fit TRBD1. J was trimmed by 1 base and V by 2 bases; bases with no gene match: 9. CDR1 and CDR2 from the germline V gene are MNHNS and SASEGT. The CDR3 loop spans 17 amino acids. CDR3 in DNA: TGTGCCAGCAGTGAAAGACAGGGGCCGATATATAACTATGGCTACACCTTC. Its protein is CASSERQGPIYNYGYTF.

The chain employs TRBV2 and TRBJ2-7; D is possibly TRBD2 (6 bases). CDR3 size: 14 residues. Trimming removed 5 bases from V and 4 bases from J, with 15 bases in between. The germline V gene encodes CDR1 SNHLY and CDR2 FYNNEI. CDR3 DNA sequence: TGTGCCAGCAGTCCCGGAGGGAGTCTGTACGAGCAGTACTTC. This encodes CASSPGGSLYEQYF.

The chain uses TRBV2 and TRBJ1-5, with a possible D match to TRBD1 (5 bases). Germline CDR1 reads SNHLY; CDR2 reads FYNNEI. Trimming removed 7 bases at V and 8 bases at J, with 15 bases between. This CDR3 comprises 13 residues. CDR3 sequence (DNA): TGTGCCAGCAAGGGCCCAAAAGGGGAGCCCCAGCATTTT. Translation: CASKGPKGEPQHF.

This clone was recorded once. This sequence joins TRBV18 and TRBJ2-5; 15 bases align to TRBD2. Germline V lookup: CDR1 KGHSH, CDR2 LQKENI. Losses at the gene ends were 6 bases for V and 3 bases for J; bases not matched to a gene: 2. The CDR3 totals 15 residues. The CDR3, as DNA: TGTGCCAGCTCCCGGACTAGCGGGGGGGAAGAGACCCAGTACTTC. This translates into CASSRTSGGEETQYF.

The chain combines TRBV7-9 with TRBJ2-1; 12 bases map to TRBD2. The germline V gene has CDR1 SEHNR and CDR2 FQNEAQ (reference sequence). The CDR3 has 14 residues. Trimming cost V 5 bases and J 8 bases; bases outside gene matches: 4. CDR3 sequence: CASSKGTSGYEQFF. The DNA for the CDR3 is TGTGCCAGCAGCAAAGGGACTAGCGGGTATGAGCAGTTCTTC.

This chain joins TRBV21-1 and TRBJ2-7; the D call TRBD2 from the table was never checked on the DNA. TRBV21-1 is a documented pseudogene. The CDR3 sequence is 20 residues long. The CDR3 DNA reads TGTGCCAGCAGCTTATCACAATCCCTACTAGGAGCGGTCGTGGCCCTCGAGCAGTACTTC. Encoded protein: CASSLSQSLLGAVVALEQYF.

The chain joins TRBV15 to TRBJ1-2, with D unclear. Germline lookup yields CDR1 LNHNV and CDR2 YYDKDF (reference sequence). The CDR3 is made up of 16 amino acids. Deletions cut 7 bases from V and 0 bases from J, with 18 bases between. CDR3 nucleotide sequence: TGTGCCACCACATCCGAGAGAGGGCTATCTAACTATGGCTACACCTTC. Amino acids: CATTSERGLSNYGYTF.

The chain recombines TRBV19 with TRBJ1-1; no firm D call. The CDR3 consists of 14 residues. The germline gives CDR1 LNHDA, CDR2 SQIVND (reference sequence). Trimming removed 6 bases from V and 1 base from J, with 12 bases in between. As DNA, the CDR3 is TGTGCCAGTAGCCCGCCGGAGTGGAACACTGAAGCTTTCTTT. Translation gives CASSPPEWNTEAFF.

The V and J genes are TRBV5-1 and TRBJ1-3; 7 nucleotides match TRBD1. The germline CDR1 and CDR2 sequences are SGHRS and YFSETQ. CDR3 length equals 15 residues. After removal of 5 bases from V and 0 bases from J, the junction contained 5 bases not matched to a gene. CDR3 in DNA: TGCGCCAGCAGTCAGGGGGGACCCTCTGGAAACACCATATATTTT. Translated, it gives CASSQGGPSGNTIYF.

The V and J genes are TRBV10-2 and TRBJ2-4; 8 bases line up with TRBD1. The CDR3 is 15 amino acids. J gave up 0 bases and V 7 bases, and 5 bases lay outside the gene matches. The germline V gene has CDR1 WSHSY and CDR2 SAAADI. Written as DNA, the CDR3 is TGCGCCAGCAACCAACAGGGGGTAGCCAAAAACATTCAGTACTTC. Its protein product is CASNQQGVAKNIQYF.

The chain combines TRBV30 with TRBJ2-7, with 8 bases that match TRBD2. The CDR3 extends over 14 amino acids. V was clipped by 1 base and J by 0 bases; unmatched bases: 2. Germline assignment: CDR1 GTSNPN and CDR2 SVGIG (reference sequence). This CDR3 is CAWSGGTSSYEQYF. The CDR3 DNA reads TGTGCCTGGAGTGGGGGGACTAGCTCCTACGAGCAGTACTTC.

CDR3 in DNA: TGTGCCAGCAGCTTACACGAGGGGGGGGTTAAAGAGACCCAGTACTTC. Translation gives CASSLHEGGVKETQYF. V is TRBV7-7 and J is TRBJ2-5; D may be TRBD2 (7 bases). Germline-derived CDR1 and CDR2 are SSHAT and FNYEAQ (reference sequence). Trimming removed 2 bases at V and 3 bases at J, with 16 bases between. CDR3 size: 16 residues.

The chain links TRBV4-3 to TRBJ2-1; maybe TRBD2 (5 bases). V shed 0 bases and J shed 13 bases, with 16 bases lying between them. This CDR3 is 14 amino acids long. Germline loops: CDR1 LGHNA, CDR2 YSLEER. The CDR3 loop is CASSQDPYGEYQFF. The CDR3 DNA reads as TGCGCCAGCAGCCAAGATCCGTACGGGGAGTACCAGTTCTTC.

The chain is built from TRBV29-1 and TRBJ1-2; TRBD1 matches at 7 bases. Germline trimming cut 4 bases from V and 5 bases from J; bases unmatched to any gene: 7. This CDR3 contains 13 residues. Germline V gene data show CDR1 as SQVTM and CDR2 as ANQGSEA. The CDR3 DNA reads TGCAGCGTTGCTGTGACAGGGAGGTATGGCTACACCTTC. This codes for CSVAVTGRYGYTF. Filled out from reference TRBV29-1 and TRBJ1-2, the complete variable domain reads SAVISQKPSRDICQRGTSLTIQCQVDSQVTMMFWYRQQPGQSLTLIATANQGSEATYESGFVIDKFPISRPNLTFSTLTVSNMSPEDSSIYLCSVAVTGRYGYTFGSGTRLTVV.

A single count supports this clone. The chain employs TRBV6-5 and TRBJ1-1, with 8 bases that match TRBD1. Germline values: CDR1 MNHEY, CDR2 SVGAGI. Trimming at V came to 6 bases and at J to 11 bases, leaving 8 bases not matched to a gene. CDR3 length: 12 residues. CDR3 loop: CASSLSRGQAFF. The CDR3 DNA sequence: TGTGCCAGCAGCCTTAGCAGGGGGCAGGCTTTCTTT.

This rearrangement joins TRBV2 to TRBJ1-1; possible D gene TRBD1, 5 bases. Germline CDR1 is SNHLY and CDR2 is FYNNEI. The CDR3 runs to 13 residues. V dropped 4 bases and J dropped 5 bases, with 11 bases sitting between them. The CDR3, as DNA: TGTGCCAGCAGTGGGGGGGTTGGGACTGAAGCTTTCTTT. Its translation: CASSGGVGTEAFF.

The chain has TRBV6-1 and TRBJ2-1, with a possible D match to TRBD2 (5 bases). This CDR3 region has 18 residues. The germline CDR1 and CDR2 sequences are MNHNS and SASEGT. V dropped 1 base and J dropped 8 bases, with 24 bases sitting between them. The CDR3 reads CASSEGTQAYKTTDEQFF. In DNA, the CDR3 is TGTGCCAGCAGTGAAGGGACTCAAGCCTATAAAACGACCGATGAGCAGTTCTTC.

This chain connects TRBV19 to TRBJ1-5; 10 positions match TRBD1. There are 16 residues in the CDR3. Germline CDR1 LNHDA, CDR2 SQIVND (reference sequence). V shed 5 bases, J shed 4 bases, and the junction held 8 bases outside the gene matches. The CDR3: CASSSSRDRGNQPQHF. CDR3 DNA sequence: TGTGCCAGTAGTTCGTCACGGGACAGGGGTAATCAGCCCCAGCATTTT.

The sample holds a few counts of this clone. The CDR3 DNA follows: TGTGCCAGCAGTGTACAGGGGGGCGACACTGAAGCTTTCTTT. Its translation is CASSVQGGDTEAFF. V and J are TRBV6-1 and TRBJ1-1; 8 positions match TRBD1. J was trimmed by 3 bases and V by 4 bases; bases with no gene match: 4. Per germline, CDR1 MNHNS and CDR2 SASEGT. The CDR3 contains 14 residues.

The V call is TRBV1, the J call TRBJ2-3; the D call TRBD2 from the table was never checked on the DNA. TRBV1 is shown as a pseudogene. This CDR3 spans 15 amino acids. CDR3 sequence (DNA): TGCACCAGCAGCCAAGAAACTAGAAGCACAGATACGCAGTATTTT. It translates to CTSSQETRSTDTQYF.

In this sample, this clone turned up once. The CDR3 sequence: CASSPGGGWTEAFF. The CDR3, as DNA: TGTGCCAGCAGCCCCGGGGGGGGTTGGACTGAAGCTTTCTTT. The gene calls are TRBV11-2 and TRBJ1-1, with D possibly TRBD1 on 5 matching bases. The germline CDR1 and CDR2 sequences are SGHAT and FQNNGV. Deletions cut 5 bases from V and 5 bases from J, with 15 bases between. This CDR3 has 14 residues.

This rearrangement joins TRBV6-5 to TRBJ1-1, with 9 bases lining up with TRBD1. In germline, CDR1 is MNHEY, CDR2 SVGAGI. J lost 2 bases, V lost 5 bases, and 3 bases had no gene match. The CDR3 is 14 amino acids. The CDR3, as DNA: TGTGCCAGCAGTGGACAGGGGAGAAACACTGAAGCTTTCTTT. It encodes CASSGQGRNTEAFF.

V and J are TRBV2 and TRBJ2-2; 10 bases match TRBD2. The CDR3 totals 15 residues. Germline CDR1 and CDR2: SNHLY and FYNNEI. The V and J ends lost 6 bases and 0 bases, in that order; junction bases with no gene match: 1. CDR3 sequence (DNA): TGTGCCAGCAGGGGGACTAGCGCGAACACCGGGGAGCTGTTTTTT. It encodes CASRGTSANTGELFF.

The chain links TRBV18 to TRBJ1-1, with 9 bases matching TRBD1. The CDR3 spans 16 residues. Germline values: CDR1 KGHSH, CDR2 LQKENI. J lost 2 bases, V lost 4 bases, and 8 bases had no gene match. The CDR3 sequence: CASSLQGARPNTEAFF. The DNA of the CDR3 is TGTGCCAGCTCACTACAGGGGGCGAGGCCAAACACTGAAGCTTTCTTT.

This clone has only a few counts. The chain links TRBV28 to TRBJ1-1; a possible D gene is TRBD1 (5 bases). The germline gives CDR1 MDHEN, CDR2 SYDVKM. CDR3 length: 14 amino acids. The V end lost 8 bases, the J end lost 10 bases, and 23 bases lay between the germline ends. Here the CDR3 reads CASGLPGGPRRAFF. Here the CDR3 DNA reads TGTGCCAGCGGTCTGCCCGGGGGTCCCAGGCGAGCTTTCTTT.

CDR3 DNA sequence: TGTGCCAGCAGCCCCGCGGGGGACCAAAGACTCACTGAAGCTTTCTTT. Encoded protein: CASSPAGDQRLTEAFF. V gene TRBV5-5 combines with J gene TRBJ1-1; possibly TRBD1 for D (5 bases). Germline-derived CDR1 and CDR2 are SGHKS and YYEKEE (reference sequence). Trimming left V 4 bases short and J 4 bases short, with 20 bases between. CDR3 size: 16 residues. The full variable domain, in which reference TRBV5-5 and TRBJ1-1 provide the parts outside the CDR3, is DAGVTQSPTHLIKTRGQQVTLRCSPISGHKSVSWYQQVLGQGPQFIFQYYEKEERGRGNFPDRFSARQFPNYSSELNVNALLLGDSALYLCASSPAGDQRLTEAFFGQGTRLTVV.

The rearrangement joins TRBV27 to TRBJ2-7; 8 nucleotides align to TRBD2. The J segment lost 4 bases and the V segment lost 5 bases, leaving 10 bases of the junction unmatched. CDR3 length equals 15 residues. CDR1 and CDR2 (germline): MNHEY, SMNVEV (reference sequence). CDR3 in DNA: TGTGCCAGCAGTACCTCCAGCGGGAGCCGGTACGAGCAGTACTTC. The encoded protein is CASSTSSGSRYEQYF.

This chain uses TRBV28 with TRBJ1-1, with D hard to call. Trimming took 10 bases from V and 2 from J, leaving 11 bases between them. The CDR3 consists of 12 residues. The germline gives CDR1 MDHEN, CDR2 SYDVKM. CDR3: CATGRYNTEAFF. DNA for the CDR3: TGTGCCACTGGTAGATATAACACTGAAGCTTTCTTT.

The J gene is TRBJ2-1, the V gene TRBV10-3; a weak D match, TRBD1 (5 bases). V gave up 0 bases and J gave up 9 bases, with 18 bases separating them. Germline CDR1 reads ENHRY; CDR2 reads SYGVKD. CDR3 length equals 16 residues. CDR3 in DNA: TGTGCCATCAGTGAGTCGGACCGTCGCGGTGGGGCTGAGCAGTTCTTC. This codes for CAISESDRRGGAEQFF.

This clone came up a few times. The chain combines TRBV6-5 with TRBJ2-7, with 8 bases aligning to TRBD1. V shed 7 bases, J shed 7 bases, and the junction held 12 bases outside the gene matches. There are 14 residues in the CDR3. CDR1 and CDR2 (germline): MNHEY, SVGAGI. This chain's CDR3 is CASTADRVAGEQYF. The CDR3 DNA sequence: TGTGCCAGCACCGCGGACAGGGTCGCAGGGGAGCAGTACTTC.